Following are 20 T cell receptor beta chains from one sample sequenced in a study of beta chain features in type 1 diabetes. As every portion of the isolated RNA was reverse transcribed, the sequencing read expressed TCRB transcripts. Sequencing was performed with immunoSEQ multiplex PCR; in TCRdb, only in-frame clones are kept and a portion is missing. The sample holds approximately 140,000 clones, 40% to 55% seen once. The sample was Tregs from blood. All receptors come from a man between 18 and 35 years old in good health.

The rearrangement links TRBV4-1 to TRBJ1-5; D unresolved. Trimming stripped 2 bases from V and 4 bases from J, with 18 bases between. The CDR3 totals 17 residues. CDR1 and CDR2 (germline): MGHRA, YSYEKL. Written as DNA, the CDR3 is TGCGCCAGCAGCCAAAGGGCCCTAGGGAGGGTTAATCAGCCCCAGCATTTT. The encoded protein is CASSQRALGRVNQPQHF.

The chain carries TRBV10-2 and TRBJ2-3; a weak D match, TRBD1 (5 bases). The CDR3 runs to 14 residues. Germline V gene sequence: CDR1 WSHSY, CDR2 SAAADI. The V gene lost 2 bases and the J gene lost 0 bases, with 6 bases spanning the gap. The DNA of the CDR3 is TGCGCCAGCAGTGAGGGGGCTAGCACAGATACGCAGTATTTT. Its translation is CASSEGASTDTQYF.

This clone was counted once. The rearrangement joins TRBV27 to TRBJ1-2, with 7 nucleotides matching TRBD1. The CDR3 extends over 15 amino acids. Germline trimming cut 5 bases from V and 4 bases from J; bases unmatched to any gene: 10. Germline V CDR1 and CDR2: MNHEY, SMNVEV (reference sequence). CDR3: CASSPLPGTAYGYTF. CDR3 in DNA: TGTGCCAGCAGTCCCCTCCCTGGGACAGCCTATGGCTACACCTTC.

This clone appeared a few times. V and J are TRBV5-5 and TRBJ2-7; 7 positions match TRBD2. With V trimmed by 4 bases and J by 0 bases, 7 bases remained unmatched. Germline V lookup: CDR1 SGHKS, CDR2 YYEKEE (reference sequence). This CDR3 is built from 15 residues. The CDR3: CASSPRLAPSYEQYF. CDR3 DNA: TGTGCCAGCAGCCCAAGACTAGCTCCCTCCTACGAGCAGTACTTC.

This clone has more than one count but fewer than ten. The chain uses TRBV21-1 and TRBJ1-4; no check of the table's D call, TRBD1, against the DNA was made. TRBV21-1 is a known pseudogene. The CDR3 sequence is 16 residues long. In DNA form, the CDR3 reads TGTGCCAGCAGCTGCACCCGGGACAGGCCAGGTGAAAAACTGTTTTTT. The encoded protein is CASSCTRDRPGEKLFF.

V is TRBV4-3 and J is TRBJ2-5, with 7 bases lining up with TRBD2. There are 19 residues in the CDR3. In germline, CDR1 is LGHNA, CDR2 YSLEER. V trimming: 1 base; J trimming: 4 bases; junction bases outside the gene matches: 18. Here the CDR3 reads CASSQATPWEGGQGETQYF. CDR3 in DNA: TGCGCCAGCAGCCAAGCAACTCCGTGGGAGGGCGGGCAGGGAGAGACCCAGTACTTC.

J is TRBJ1-1 and V is TRBV6-5, with 7 bases identical to TRBD1. Germline loops: CDR1 MNHEY, CDR2 SVGAGI. The CDR3 has 14 amino acids. The V and J ends lost 8 bases and 2 bases, in that order; junction bases with no gene match: 8. The CDR3 DNA follows: TGTGCCAGCCATCGGGACAGCGTAAACACTGAAGCTTTCTTT. It specifies CASHRDSVNTEAFF.

This chain connects TRBV30 to TRBJ2-2; TRBD2 matches at 13 bases. Unmatched junction bases numbered 7, after V lost 3 bases and J lost 6 bases. Per the germline V gene, CDR1 is GTSNPN and CDR2 is SVGIG (reference sequence). This CDR3 spans 16 amino acids. The CDR3 coding sequence is TGTGCCTGGAGAGCCGGGACTAGCGGGATCGCCGGGGAGCTGTTTTTT. This sequence encodes CAWRAGTSGIAGELFF. Together with reference TRBV30 and TRBJ2-2, the CDR3 gives the full variable domain: SQTIHQWPATLVQPVGSPLSLECTVEGTSNPNLYWYRQAAGRGLQLLFYSVGIGQISSEVPQNLSASRPQDRQFILSSKKLLLSDSGFYLCAWRAGTSGIAGELFFGEGSRLTVL.

The V gene is TRBV10-3, the J gene TRBJ1-5; D call uncertain. Between the trimmed V and J ends, which lost 2 bases and 10 bases, there was a span of 12 bases. CDR3 length: 13 amino acids. The germline gives CDR1 ENHRY, CDR2 SYGVKD. CDR3: CAISEGSGAPQHF. In nucleotides, the CDR3 is TGTGCCATCAGTGAGGGGAGCGGCGCACCCCAGCATTTT.

The chain links TRBV5-1 to TRBJ2-3, with TRBD2 matching 7 bases. Germline CDR1 reads SGHRS; CDR2 reads YFSETQ. CDR3 size: 15 residues. Germline trimming cut 4 bases from V and 0 bases from J; bases unmatched to any gene: 5. CDR3 coding DNA: TGCGCCAGCAGCCCATCGGGGGGTAGCACAGATACGCAGTATTTT. As protein: CASSPSGGSTDTQYF.

This clone was seen only a few times. The rearrangement uses TRBV18 and TRBJ2-7; the D gene is possibly TRBD1 (6 bases). The V gene lost 3 bases and the J gene lost 2 bases, with 11 bases spanning the gap. Germline CDR1 KGHSH, CDR2 LQKENI. This CDR3 spans 14 amino acids. In DNA, the CDR3 is TGTGCCAGCTCACCTACGGGACAACCCTACGAGCAGTACTTC. As protein: CASSPTGQPYEQYF.

CDR3 loop: CASSPGANVLTF. The CDR3, as DNA: TGTGCCAGCAGCCCAGGGGCCAACGTCCTGACTTTC. The chain carries TRBV7-9 and TRBJ2-6; D is uncertain. The CDR3 is made up of 12 amino acids. Trimming removed 5 bases from V and 4 bases from J, with 3 bases in between. Germline CDR1 and CDR2: SEHNR and FQNEAQ (reference sequence). Complete variable domain (other parts from reference TRBV7-9 and TRBJ2-6): DTGVSQNPRHKITKRGQNVTFRCDPISEHNRLYWYRQTLGQGPEFLTYFQNEAQLEKSRLLSDRFSAERPKGSFSTLEIQRTEQGDSAMYLCASSPGANVLTFGAGSRLTVL.

This chain uses TRBV6-1 with TRBJ1-2; 9 bases match TRBD1. The CDR3 loop spans 14 amino acids. The V gene end was trimmed by 4 bases and the J gene end by 11 bases; junction bases not matched to a gene: 11. Germline V lookup: CDR1 MNHNS, CDR2 SASEGT. This CDR3 is CASSGRTGGAVYTF. In DNA form, the CDR3 reads TGTGCCAGCAGTGGAAGAACAGGGGGCGCGGTGTACACCTTC.

This chain links TRBV7-3 with TRBJ2-7; TRBD1 matches at 9 bases. The CDR3 extends over 16 amino acids. V was clipped by 4 bases and J by 0 bases; unmatched bases: 7. CDR1 is SGHTA and CDR2 is FQGTGA in the germline V gene. CDR3 protein: CASSSPGQGSSYEQYF. CDR3 coding DNA: TGTGCCAGCAGCTCCCCTGGACAGGGGAGCTCCTACGAGCAGTACTTC.

The chain combines TRBV28 with TRBJ1-2; a possible D gene is TRBD1 (5 bases). The CDR3 has 14 residues. Per the germline V gene, CDR1 is MDHEN and CDR2 is SYDVKM. The germline V and J ends were trimmed by 1 base and 8 bases, with 14 bases remaining between them. The CDR3 region has the DNA TGTGCCAGCAGTTTATCCGGGGGAATTAGAGGCTACACCTTC. Translating gives CASSLSGGIRGYTF.

This chain joins TRBV7-3 and TRBJ2-6; TRBD2 agrees at 9 bases. The germline gives CDR1 SGHTA, CDR2 FQGTGA. The V segment lost 7 bases and the J segment 3 bases; nucleotides outside the gene matches: 10. The CDR3 sequence is 17 residues long. The CDR3 is CASTRGLAGYGANVLTF. CDR3 bases: TGTGCCAGCACTCGGGGGCTAGCGGGATATGGGGCCAACGTCCTGACTTTC.

The CDR3 bases are TGCGCCAGCAGCTTTACCCTTGGGGGGGCGAGGGATTCACCCCTCCACTTT. The encoded protein is CASSFTLGGARDSPLHF. The rearrangement joins TRBV5-1 to TRBJ1-6, with TRBD1 as a possible D gene (6 bases). V shed 2 bases and J shed 8 bases, with 20 bases lying between them. Germline CDR1 and CDR2: SGHRS and YFSETQ. The CDR3 is 17 amino acids.

This rearrangement joins TRBV5-4 to TRBJ2-2; D possibly corresponds to TRBD1 (6 bases). Germline assignment: CDR1 SGHNT and CDR2 YYREEE (reference sequence). The germline V and J ends were trimmed by 4 bases and 3 bases, with 16 bases remaining between them. This CDR3 is built from 16 residues. The CDR3 DNA reads as TGTGCCAGCAGCAGCCCCGGGACAACGTACACCGGGGAGCTGTTTTTT. This sequence encodes CASSSPGTTYTGELFF.

The gene calls are TRBV28 and TRBJ1-2; 9 bases map to TRBD1. Germline V gene data show CDR1 as MDHEN and CDR2 as SYDVKM. Losses at the gene ends were 4 bases for V and 13 bases for J; bases not matched to a gene: 4. CDR3 size: 11 residues. CDR3 residues: CASSSQGARTF. The CDR3 region has the DNA TGTGCCAGCAGTTCACAGGGGGCACGCACCTTC.

The J gene is TRBJ1-1, the V gene TRBV7-3, with 9 bases matching TRBD1. The V segment lost 6 bases and the J segment 6 bases; nucleotides outside the gene matches: 8. The CDR3 runs 14 residues. The germline V gene has CDR1 SGHTA and CDR2 FQGTGA. The DNA for the CDR3 is TGTGCCAGCAGGACCGGGACAGGGACGTCTGAAGCTTTCTTT. Its translation is CASRTGTGTSEAFF.